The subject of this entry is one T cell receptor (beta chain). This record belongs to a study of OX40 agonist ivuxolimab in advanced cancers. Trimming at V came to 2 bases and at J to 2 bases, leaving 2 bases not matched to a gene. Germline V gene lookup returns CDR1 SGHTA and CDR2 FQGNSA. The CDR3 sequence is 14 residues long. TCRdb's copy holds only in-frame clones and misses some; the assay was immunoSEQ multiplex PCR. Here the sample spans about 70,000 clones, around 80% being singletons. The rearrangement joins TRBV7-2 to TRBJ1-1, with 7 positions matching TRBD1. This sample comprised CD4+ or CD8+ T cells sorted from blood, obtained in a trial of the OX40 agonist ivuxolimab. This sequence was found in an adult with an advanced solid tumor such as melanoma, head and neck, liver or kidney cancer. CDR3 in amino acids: CASSLLGGNTEAFF. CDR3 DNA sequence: TGTGCCAGCAGCTTACTAGGGGGCAACACTGAAGCTTTCTTT.